This TCR beta chain was recovered during a study of blood T cells in healthy people across ages. Germline CDR1 SGHRS, CDR2 YFSETQ. V shed 1 base and J shed 0 bases, with 13 bases lying between them. The CDR3 has 16 residues. Each donor's blood draw was roughly 10 milliliters of peripheral blood. Primed by a sample-barcoded 5' primer and a J-beta primer mix, a second PCR proceeded for about 6 to 12 cycles. TCRdb re-analysed the 5' RACE reads in MiXCR, keeping a single row per CDR3 protein. The sample shows some 900,000 distinct CDR3 sequences, about 44% of them seen only once. The receptor was isolated from a man in his thirties or forties in good health. Sequencing was carried out using blood. The chain couples TRBV5-1 to TRBJ1-2, with D maybe TRBD1 (5 bases). The CDR3 DNA follows: TGCGCCAGCAGCTTGATGGGGGACCTTTCTAACTATGGCTACACCTTC. Residues: CASSLMGDLSNYGYTF.